This T cell receptor (beta chain) was recovered during a study of beta chain features in type 1 diabetes. Study at large: The study found patients and healthy donors alike in age, gender and cell yields. The study, taken as a whole, reports: HLA influence on TCRB rearrangement stayed unresolved here.

The entirety of the isolated RNA underwent reverse transcription, so expressed TCRB transcripts were sequenced. Deep immunoSEQ sequencing covered naive, central memory and regulatory T cell samples. Sequenced by immunoSEQ multiplex PCR; TCRdb stores in-frame clones only, minus some. The top ten hold 0.015% of the sample, which has a few hundred thousand clones, approximately 10% seen once. From germline, CDR1 is SEHNR and CDR2 FQNEAQ (reference sequence). After removal of 4 bases from V and 7 bases from J, the junction contained 4 bases not matched to a gene. The CDR3 sequence is 15 residues long. This clone was observed a handful of times. The antigen is not known.

The rearrangement uses TRBV7-9 and TRBJ2-1; TRBD2 matches at 13 bases. The TCR originated in a woman younger than 45 in good health. Specimen: naive CD4+ T cells from blood. The CDR3 sequence is CASSSGLAGVNEQFF. CDR3 nucleotide sequence: TGTGCCAGCAGCTCAGGACTAGCGGGAGTGAATGAGCAGTTCTTC.